The T cell receptor beta chain under discussion was sequenced for a study of T cell repertoires in cytomegalovirus infection. Study-wide results and limits: HLA-C-restricted CMV-specific TCR beta clonotypes prevailed in the ex vivo response.

Germline V gives CDR1 SGHDT, CDR2 YYEEEE. V was trimmed by 1 base and J by 4 bases, leaving 10 bases between them. This CDR3 has 14 residues. On this clonotype: Its cognate antigen is unknown.

TCRdb ran MiXCR on the reads and lists one entry per CDR3 protein. This sample yields a few hundred thousand distinct CDR3 sequences, of which over 15% are seen a single time; approximately 44% belongs to the top ten. This chain connects TRBV5-6 to TRBJ2-3; perhaps TRBD2 as D (5 bases). Sequenced input: CD8+ T cells from PBMCs. This clonotype was obtained from a human donor in good health (CMV status not recorded). Some clones in this sample may be carry-over from other donors' samples. This CDR3 is CASSLNPGADTQYF. Here the CDR3 DNA reads TGTGCCAGCAGCTTGAATCCCGGGGCAGATACGCAGTATTTT.